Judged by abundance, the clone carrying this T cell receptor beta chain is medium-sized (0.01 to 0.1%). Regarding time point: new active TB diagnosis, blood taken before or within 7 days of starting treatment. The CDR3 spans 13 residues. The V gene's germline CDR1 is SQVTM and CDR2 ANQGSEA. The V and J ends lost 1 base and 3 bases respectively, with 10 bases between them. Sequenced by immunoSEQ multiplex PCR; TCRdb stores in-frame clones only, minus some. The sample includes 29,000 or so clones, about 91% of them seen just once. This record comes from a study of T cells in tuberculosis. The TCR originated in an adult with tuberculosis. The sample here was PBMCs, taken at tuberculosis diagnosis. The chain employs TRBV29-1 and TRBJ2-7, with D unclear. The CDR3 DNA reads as TGCAGCGTTGAAGGCGGAAGTTACTACGAGCAGTACTTC. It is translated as CSVEGGSYYEQYF.